These 27 T cell receptor beta chains were sequenced from one sample in a study of CD8 T cells in Susac syndrome. RNA totalling roughly 0.45 to 1 ug underwent reverse transcription with random hexamers. MiXCR, run by TCRdb on the immunoSEQ multiplex PCR reads, gives a single entry per CDR3 protein. Among more than 100,000 distinct CDR3 sequences listed, roughly 94% were seen once. Material: CD8+ T cells from PBMCs. The receptors originated from a human donor with Susac syndrome.

The chain employs TRBV25-1 and TRBJ1-4, with no clear D. CDR1 MGHDK and CDR2 SYGVNS come from the germline V gene. This CDR3 has 10 residues. With 8 bases removed from V and 8 bases from J, the gap between germline ends came to 6 bases. DNA of the CDR3: TGTGCCAGCCAAAGGGAAAAACTGTTTTTT. This translates into CASQREKLFF.

The chain joins TRBV21-1 to TRBJ1-1. TRBV21-1 constitutes a pseudogene. The CDR3 extends over 13 amino acids. The CDR3 protein is CASSKEIRPGAFF. CDR3 in DNA: TGTGCCAGCAGCAAAGAGATTAGACCTGGAGCTTTCTTT.

The rearrangement uses TRBV12-3 or TRBV12-4 and TRBJ1-5; D is undetermined. The CDR3 spans 15 residues. Trimming pared 4 bases from V and 0 bases from J, leaving 10 bases between. CDR3 loop: CASSYGGGSNQPQHF. The CDR3 coding sequence is TGTGCCAGCAGTTACGGTGGTGGTAGCAATCAGCCCCAGCATTTT.

This chain connects TRBV29-1 to TRBJ2-5; TRBD2 agrees at 10 bases. Germline lookup yields CDR1 SQVTM and CDR2 ANQGSEA. The V gene end was trimmed by 5 bases and the J gene end by 4 bases; junction bases not matched to a gene: 7. The CDR3 totals 14 residues. CDR3 nucleotides: TGCAGCGTTCTCAGCGGGGGGGCCAGAGAGACCCAGTACTTC. Protein product: CSVLSGGARETQYF.

On this clonotype: Relative to the germline gene, one junction end is altered; a read error may explain this. V usage is TRBV5-1 and J usage is TRBJ2-5; D is possibly TRBD2 (6 bases). Germline V gene sequence: CDR1 SGHRS, CDR2 YFSETQ. The CDR3 spans 14 residues. CDR3 in DNA: TGCGCCAGCAGATTGGGGGGATACCAAGAGACCCAGTACTTC. Amino acid sequence: CASRLGGYQETQYF.

This sequence joins TRBV13 and TRBJ2-1; D possibly corresponds to TRBD1 (5 bases). Trimming removed 5 bases from V and 6 bases from J, with 20 bases in between. This CDR3 is 16 amino acids long. Germline V gene lookup returns CDR1 PRHDT and CDR2 FYEKMQ (reference sequence). The CDR3 DNA is TGTGCCAGCAGCCTCGGAGACTTGGGTAGGGGCAATGAGCAGTTCTTC. Protein product: CASSLGDLGRGNEQFF.

V is TRBV20-1 and J is TRBJ2-3; D remains ambiguous. Germline V gene data show CDR1 as DFQATT and CDR2 as SNEGSKA (reference sequence). V gave up 0 bases and J gave up 0 bases, with 7 bases separating them. The CDR3 contains 14 residues. The CDR3 DNA follows: TGCAGTGCTAGAGATAGGGATAGCACAGATACGCAGTATTTT. It yields the protein CSARDRDSTDTQYF.

The J gene is TRBJ1-4, the V gene TRBV29-1; 10 bases are shared with TRBD1. Looked up from germline, CDR1 is SQVTM and CDR2 is ANQGSEA. The ends lost 4 bases at V and 6 bases at J; junction bases unmatched: 2. There are 13 residues in the CDR3. The CDR3 region is CSVGTGGDEKLFF. CDR3 in DNA: TGCAGCGTTGGGACAGGGGGGGATGAAAAACTGTTTTTT. The full variable domain, rest sourced from reference TRBV29-1 and TRBJ1-4, is SAVISQKPSRDICQRGTSLTIQCQVDSQVTMMFWYRQQPGQSLTLIATANQGSEATYESGFVIDKFPISRPNLTFSTLTVSNMSPEDSSIYLCSVGTGGDEKLFFGSGTQLSVL.

The chain is built from TRBV19 and TRBJ1-1; D call uncertain. This CDR3 has 12 amino acids. Trimming pared 3 bases from V and 5 bases from J, leaving 7 bases between. Germline V gene data show CDR1 as LNHDA and CDR2 as SQIVND (reference sequence). The CDR3: CASSIGSTEAFF. As DNA, the CDR3 is TGTGCCAGTAGTATTGGCTCAACTGAAGCTTTCTTT.

This clonotype showed up just a few times. V is TRBV7-9 and J is TRBJ2-7, with D unclear. With 1 base removed from V and 4 bases from J, the gap between germline ends came to 8 bases. The CDR3 spans 13 residues. Germline-derived CDR1 and CDR2 are SEHNR and FQNEAQ (reference sequence). The CDR3 coding sequence is TGTGCCAGCAGCTTAGTGAGTCCATACGAGCAGTACTTC. It is translated as CASSLVSPYEQYF.

CDR3 in DNA: TGTGCCAGCAGCAGCAGGGGGCGGGGAGAAGAGACCCAGTACTTC. Translation: CASSSRGRGEETQYF. The gene calls are TRBV21-1 and TRBJ2-5; the D call of TRBD1 is as the table states it, not checked on the DNA. TRBV21-1 is shown as a pseudogene. This CDR3 is 15 amino acids long.

The chain links TRBV4-3 to TRBJ2-7; the match to TRBD2 covers 7 bases. V dropped 4 bases and J dropped 4; count of bases not matched to a gene: 7. The CDR3 consists of 14 residues. Germline V lookup: CDR1 LGHNA, CDR2 YSLEER. The DNA for the CDR3 is TGCGCCAGCAGCCCGGCGGTTAGCGGGTACGAGCAGTACTTC. Amino acids: CASSPAVSGYEQYF.

The chain joins TRBV9 to TRBJ1-1; 10 nucleotides match TRBD1. This CDR3 region has 13 residues. Trimming removed 0 bases from V and 10 bases from J; junction bases left unmatched: 3. CDR1 is SGDLS and CDR2 is YYNGEE in the germline V gene. The CDR3 DNA reads as TGTGCCAGCAGCGTAGACGGACAGGGGGTAGCTTTCTTT. Translating gives CASSVDGQGVAFF.

This chain uses TRBV7-2 with TRBJ2-2; D unclear. Germline CDR1 and CDR2: SGHTA and FQGNSA. V was trimmed by 5 bases and J by 10 bases, leaving 20 bases between them. The length of the CDR3 is 15 residues. CDR3 sequence reads: CASSPVAGSNVELFF. The DNA of the CDR3 is TGTGCCAGCAGCCCCGTCGCCGGGTCGAATGTGGAGCTGTTTTTT.

The rearrangement uses TRBV4-1 and TRBJ2-7; 7 bases fit TRBD1. The CDR3 is made up of 17 amino acids. Per germline, CDR1 MGHRA and CDR2 YSYEKL. After removal of 1 base from V and 9 bases from J, the junction contained 18 bases not matched to a gene. CDR3 in amino acids: CASSQGPGQSSRRWQYF. The CDR3 region has the DNA TGCGCCAGCAGCCAAGGCCCGGGACAGTCATCGCGACGTTGGCAGTACTTC.

This chain connects TRBV14 to TRBJ1-2, with D unresolved. There are 13 residues in the CDR3. V was cut by 0 bases and J by 6 bases, with 8 bases left in between. Germline loops: CDR1 SGHDN, CDR2 FVKESK. The CDR3 DNA follows: TGTGCCAGCAGCCAAGAATTCACCCATGGCTACACCTTC. It translates to CASSQEFTHGYTF.

This chain joins TRBV6-2 or TRBV6-3 and TRBJ2-5; D is perhaps TRBD1 (5 bases). Germline CDR1 and CDR2: MNHEY and SVGEGT. V was shortened by 6 bases and J by 3 bases, with 20 bases between the two germline ends. This CDR3 region has 16 residues. In DNA, the CDR3 is TGTGCCAGCAGCCGACAGCCCCGGAACCTCGAAGAGACCCAGTACTTC. The encoded protein is CASSRQPRNLEETQYF.

The CDR3 DNA sequence: TGCGCCAGCAGCCAAGTAGGGACAGGGTCGGAGCAGTACTTC. This gives the protein CASSQVGTGSEQYF. The chain links TRBV4-3 to TRBJ2-7; TRBD1 agrees at 9 bases. Germline trimming cut 1 base from V and 7 bases from J; bases unmatched to any gene: 5. CDR3 size: 14 residues. Germline-derived CDR1 and CDR2 are LGHNA and YSLEER.

The V and J genes are TRBV7-9 and TRBJ2-7; D is unclear. CDR3 size: 14 residues. Deletions cut 1 base from V and 3 bases from J, with 10 bases between. The germline gives CDR1 SEHNR, CDR2 FQNEAQ (reference sequence). In DNA, the CDR3 is TGTGCCAGCAGCTTAGTGGCTGTGGACTACGAGCAGTACTTC. Translating it yields CASSLVAVDYEQYF. Supplemented by reference TRBV7-9 and TRBJ2-7, the full variable domain reads DTGVSQNPRHKITKRGQNVTFRCDPISEHNRLYWYRQTLGQGPEFLTYFQNEAQLEKSRLLSDRFSAERPKGSFSTLEIQRTEQGDSAMYLCASSLVAVDYEQYFGPGTRLTVT.

This sequence joins TRBV20-1 and TRBJ2-3; TRBD2 matches at 15 bases. This CDR3 comprises 19 residues. With V trimmed by 2 bases and J by 2 bases, 11 bases remained unmatched. Germline loops: CDR1 DFQATT, CDR2 SNEGSKA (reference sequence). The CDR3 is CSARIAGLAGGRVTDTQYF. In nucleotides, the CDR3 is TGCAGTGCTAGAATAGCGGGACTAGCGGGGGGCCGGGTCACAGATACGCAGTATTTT.

CDR3: CSASGTGEYEQYF. The CDR3 DNA follows: TGCAGTGCTTCCGGGACAGGGGAATACGAGCAGTACTTC. J is TRBJ2-7 and V is TRBV20-1, with 10 bases aligning to TRBD1. Looked up from germline, CDR1 is DFQATT and CDR2 is SNEGSKA (reference sequence). The CDR3 loop spans 13 amino acids. Trimming cost V 5 bases and J 4 bases; bases outside gene matches: 5.

The chain employs TRBV27 and TRBJ2-2, with no clear D. V lost 2 bases to trimming and J lost 4 bases, with 14 bases between them. CDR3 length: 16 residues. Germline-derived CDR1 and CDR2 are MNHEY and SMNVEV (reference sequence). For the CDR3, the DNA is TGTGCCAGCAGTTTAAGCCTGTTTGGTCCCACCGGGGAGCTGTTTTTT. Translated, it gives CASSLSLFGPTGELFF.

The genes are TRBV20-1 and TRBJ1-2, with D perhaps TRBD1 (5 bases). The CDR3 has 13 residues. Germline V CDR1 and CDR2: DFQATT, SNEGSKA (reference sequence). Trimming removed 0 bases from V and 4 bases from J, with 9 bases in between. CDR3 region: CSARDRGSYGYTF. DNA of the CDR3: TGCAGTGCTAGAGATCGGGGCAGCTATGGCTACACCTTC.

The chain links TRBV4-1 to TRBJ2-1, with 10 bases that match TRBD2. CDR1 and CDR2 (germline): MGHRA, YSYEKL. Germline trimming cut 2 bases from V and 3 bases from J; bases unmatched to any gene: 4. The CDR3 contains 16 residues. The CDR3 sequence is CASSQSLAGVYNEQFF. CDR3 in DNA: TGCGCCAGCAGCCAATCCCTAGCGGGGGTCTACAATGAGCAGTTCTTC.

The chain joins TRBV5-6 to TRBJ2-7; 9 bases are a match to TRBD2. Germline CDR1 is SGHDT and CDR2 is YYEEEE. There are 15 residues in the CDR3. V was pared by 1 base and J by 4 bases, with 6 bases of the junction left unmatched. Here the CDR3 DNA reads TGTGCCAGCAGCTTGCCGGATAGCGGGGGATACGAGCAGTACTTC. Its protein is CASSLPDSGGYEQYF.

The J gene is TRBJ2-6, the V gene TRBV29-1; D remains ambiguous. V gave up 3 bases and J gave up 0 bases, with 15 bases separating them. The CDR3 spans 17 residues. The germline V gene encodes CDR1 SQVTM and CDR2 ANQGSEA. The CDR3 region is CSVEGGRSFSGANVLTF. CDR3 DNA sequence: TGCAGCGTTGAGGGCGGACGGTCCTTCTCTGGGGCCAACGTCCTGACTTTC.

The J gene is TRBJ2-3, the V gene TRBV11-2, with TRBD2 identical over 9 bases. The CDR3 length is 10 residues. Trimming at V came to 11 bases and at J to 8 bases, leaving 2 bases not matched to a gene. CDR1 is SGHAT and CDR2 is FQNNGV in the germline V gene. The CDR3 reads CAGGGGTQYF. The DNA for the CDR3 is TGTGCCGGCGGGGGGGGTACGCAGTATTTT.